The 19 T cell receptor beta chains listed next were all sequenced from one sample in a study of cytomegalovirus exposure and HLA in healthy donors. Primers: 60 Vbeta forward and 13 Jbeta reverse. Sequencing was performed with immunoSEQ multiplex PCR; in TCRdb, only in-frame clones are kept and a portion is missing. The sample includes 110,000 to 150,000 clones, around 78% of them seen just once. Source material: PBMCs. Receptors were obtained from a woman between 18 and 29 years old in good health and CMV-seropositive.

The gene calls are TRBV28 and TRBJ1-1; TRBD1 is a possible D gene (6 bases). CDR1 is MDHEN and CDR2 is SYDVKM in the germline V gene. The length of the CDR3 is 16 residues. V lost 5 bases, J lost 1 base, and 17 bases lay in between. This CDR3 is CASSKDPQGWNTEAFF. DNA of the CDR3: TGTGCCAGCAGTAAAGACCCACAGGGATGGAACACTGAAGCTTTCTTT. Combining the CDR3 with reference TRBV28 and TRBJ1-1 gives the whole variable domain DVKVTQSSRYLVKRTGEKVFLECVQDMDHENMFWYRQDPGLGLRLIYFSYDVKMKEKGDIPEGYSVSREKKERFSLILESASTNQTSMYLCASSKDPQGWNTEAFFGQGTRLTVV.

This chain uses TRBV2 with TRBJ2-1; 8 nucleotides agree with TRBD2. The ends lost 11 bases at V and 9 bases at J; junction bases unmatched: 12. CDR1 is SNHLY, CDR2 FYNNEI, per germline. The CDR3 is made up of 13 amino acids. CDR3 sequence: CASGGGLLGEQFF. CDR3 nucleotides: TGTGCCTCCGGGGGGGGACTTTTGGGTGAGCAGTTCTTC.

This clone was detected only a few times. The gene calls are TRBV5-6 and TRBJ1-5, with D possibly TRBD1 on 6 matching bases. The V gene's germline CDR1 is SGHDT and CDR2 YYEEEE. The V gene lost 4 bases and the J gene lost 3 bases, with 23 bases spanning the gap. The CDR3 contains 18 residues. CDR3 sequence (DNA): TGTGCCAGCAGCCGGGGCCCCCCGCAGGGGTCCCTCAATCAGCCCCAGCATTTT. This encodes CASSRGPPQGSLNQPQHF. Supplemented by reference TRBV5-6 and TRBJ1-5, the full variable domain reads DAGVTQSPTHLIKTRGQQVTLRCSPKSGHDTVSWYQQALGQGPQFIFQYYEEEERQRGNFPDRFSGHQFPNYSSELNVNALLLGDSALYLCASSRGPPQGSLNQPQHFGDGTRLSIL.

Only a few counts were recorded for this clone. V gene TRBV6-4 combines with J gene TRBJ2-3, with TRBD2 as a possible D gene (7 bases). The CDR3 runs 15 residues. Trimming left V 4 bases short and J 3 bases short, with 14 bases between. The germline CDR1 and CDR2 sequences are MRHNA and SNTAGT. The CDR3 sequence is CASSAGGGETDTQYF. In DNA, the CDR3 is TGTGCCAGCAGTGCGGGGGGCGGAGAGACAGATACGCAGTATTTT.

This rearrangement joins TRBV5-1 to TRBJ2-7; tentative D call: TRBD1 (8 bases). Trimming pared 2 bases from V and 2 bases from J, leaving 11 bases between. This CDR3 has 14 amino acids. CDR1 is SGHRS and CDR2 is YFSETQ in the germline V gene. DNA for the CDR3: TGCGCCAGCAGCTTACAGGGGGGGCCCTACGAGCAGTACTTC. It is translated as CASSLQGGPYEQYF.

The chain combines TRBV5-1 with TRBJ2-3; no clear D. Germline V CDR1 and CDR2: SGHRS, YFSETQ. CDR3 length: 14 residues. The V and J ends lost 0 bases and 1 base respectively, with 6 bases between them. The CDR3 is CASSLDLRTDTQYF. Here the CDR3 DNA reads TGCGCCAGCAGCTTGGATCTTCGCACAGATACGCAGTATTTT.

The gene calls are TRBV6-6 and TRBJ1-1, with 11 bases that match TRBD1. This CDR3 contains 13 residues. With V trimmed by 4 bases and J by 8 bases, 3 bases remained unmatched. In germline, CDR1 is MNHNY, CDR2 SVGAGI (reference sequence). CDR3 amino acids: CASSWDRGREAFF. As DNA, the CDR3 is TGTGCCAGCAGTTGGGACAGGGGGAGGGAAGCTTTCTTT.

The chain joins TRBV30 to TRBJ1-4; 8 positions agree with TRBD1. CDR1 and CDR2 (germline): GTSNPN, SVGIG (reference sequence). Trimming took 5 bases from V and 8 from J; bases not matched to a gene: 13. This CDR3 contains 15 residues. The CDR3 DNA sequence: TGTGCCTGGGCAACGCCGGGACAGGAATTGGAAAAACTGTTTTTT. It translates to CAWATPGQELEKLFF. The entire variable domain, with the rest obtained from reference TRBV30 and TRBJ1-4, is as follows: SQTIHQWPATLVQPVGSPLSLECTVEGTSNPNLYWYRQAAGRGLQLLFYSVGIGQISSEVPQNLSASRPQDRQFILSSKKLLLSDSGFYLCAWATPGQELEKLFFGSGTQLSVL.

The genes are TRBV5-1 and TRBJ1-1; D might be TRBD1 (6 bases). CDR1 is SGHRS, CDR2 YFSETQ, per germline. The CDR3 loop spans 20 amino acids. Trimming removed 7 bases at V and 1 base at J, with 32 bases between. The CDR3 is CASQGEKPGTPRHKNTEAFF. As DNA, the CDR3 is TGCGCCAGCCAAGGGGAGAAGCCGGGGACACCAAGGCACAAGAACACTGAAGCTTTCTTT.

The rearrangement uses TRBV6-1 and TRBJ1-4, with 7 bases lining up with TRBD1. After removal of 6 bases from V and 3 bases from J, the junction contained 4 bases not matched to a gene. The CDR3 has 14 residues. The germline V gene encodes CDR1 MNHNS and CDR2 SASEGT. CDR3 coding DNA: TGTGCCAGCAGCGCAACAGGGGCTAATGAAAAACTGTTTTTT. This encodes CASSATGANEKLFF.

The chain employs TRBV18 and TRBJ2-4, with D possibly being TRBD1 (6 bases). Looked up from germline, CDR1 is KGHSH and CDR2 is LQKENI. Trimming left V 4 bases short and J 10 bases short, with 11 bases between. This CDR3 is built from 12 residues. The CDR3 region is CASSHYTGIQYF. For the CDR3, the DNA is TGTGCCAGCTCACACTATACAGGGATTCAGTACTTC.

With regard to this clone: The sample carries other DNA sequences with the same CDR3. This chain uses TRBV5-1 with TRBJ2-7; D ambiguous. There are 11 residues in the CDR3. Per germline, CDR1 SGHRS and CDR2 YFSETQ. The ends were cut back, 5 bases at V and 3 bases at J, with 6 bases in the middle. The CDR3 loop is CASSSSYEQYF. The CDR3 DNA is TGCGCCAGCAGTTCTAGCTACGAGCAGTACTTC.

The V gene is TRBV18, the J gene TRBJ1-2; 7 positions match TRBD1. The CDR3 sequence is 14 residues long. Per the germline V gene, CDR1 is KGHSH and CDR2 is LQKENI. Trimming took 3 bases from V and 8 from J; bases not matched to a gene: 9. The CDR3 DNA is TGTGCCAGCTCACCTGCCAAGGGGGCTAAGGGCTACACCTTC. Protein product: CASSPAKGAKGYTF. Complete variable domain (other parts from reference TRBV18 and TRBJ1-2): NAGVMQNPRHLVRRRGQEARLRCSPMKGHSHVYWYRQLPEEGLKFMVYLQKENIIDESGMPKERFSAEFPKEGPSILRIQQVVRGDSAAYFCASSPAKGAKGYTFGSGTRLTVV.

This clone was recorded once. J is TRBJ2-2 and V is TRBV5-1, with D maybe TRBD1 (6 bases). CDR1 is SGHRS, CDR2 YFSETQ, per germline. V was trimmed by 1 base and J by 5 bases, leaving 15 bases between them. The CDR3 extends over 16 amino acids. The CDR3 is CASSLRGGGETGELFF. The DNA for the CDR3 is TGCGCCAGCAGCTTGAGGGGTGGGGGCGAGACCGGGGAGCTGTTTTTT.

The V and J genes are TRBV18 and TRBJ2-2; the match to TRBD2 covers 14 bases. V was pared by 4 bases and J by 2 bases, with 12 bases of the junction left unmatched. There are 20 residues in the CDR3. The germline gives CDR1 KGHSH, CDR2 LQKENI. The chain's CDR3 is CASSRTSGGSVFLNTGELFF. CDR3 coding DNA: TGTGCCAGCTCACGGACTAGCGGGGGGTCCGTATTCCTAAACACCGGGGAGCTGTTTTTT.

V is TRBV5-1 and J is TRBJ2-7; no reliable D call. Per germline, CDR1 SGHRS and CDR2 YFSETQ. There are 13 residues in the CDR3. With 0 bases removed from V and 7 bases from J, the gap between germline ends came to 11 bases. This chain's CDR3 is CASSLDIPSEQYF. Here the CDR3 DNA reads TGCGCCAGCAGCTTGGACATCCCTTCGGAGCAGTACTTC. The whole variable domain, remainder taken from reference TRBV5-1 and TRBJ2-7, is KAGVTQTPRYLIKTRGQQVTLSCSPISGHRSVSWYQQTPGQGLQFLFEYFSETQRNKGNFPGRFSGRQFSNSRSEMNVSTLELGDSALYLCASSLDIPSEQYFGPGTRLTVT.

The chain couples TRBV11-2 to TRBJ1-1; D is unclear. CDR1 is SGHAT and CDR2 is FQNNGV in the germline V gene. The CDR3 consists of 13 residues. The V and J ends lost 0 bases and 1 base respectively, with 3 bases between them. CDR3 residues: CASSLDRNTEAFF. The CDR3 bases are TGTGCCAGCAGCTTAGATAGGAACACTGAAGCTTTCTTT.

V and J are TRBV7-2 and TRBJ2-3; 7 nucleotides align to TRBD1. Germline V CDR1 and CDR2: SGHTA, FQGNSA. The trim removed 5 bases at V and 2 bases at J, leaving 13 bases unmatched. The CDR3 is 17 amino acids. The CDR3 protein is CASSPLKGGPPTDTQYF. The CDR3 region has the DNA TGTGCCAGCAGCCCGTTAAAAGGGGGCCCCCCCACAGATACGCAGTATTTT. Based on the CDR3 plus reference TRBV7-2 and TRBJ2-3, the full variable domain is GAGVSQSPSNKVTEKGKDVELRCDPISGHTALYWYRQSLGQGLEFLIYFQGNSAPDKSGLPSDRFSAERTGGSVSTLTIQRTQQEDSAVYLCASSPLKGGPPTDTQYFGPGTRLTVL.

The chain is built from TRBV6-5 and TRBJ2-1; the match to TRBD2 covers 9 bases. CDR1 and CDR2 (germline): MNHEY, SVGAGI. CDR3 length: 12 residues. The V segment lost 0 bases and the J segment 13 bases; nucleotides outside the gene matches: 1. CDR3 loop: CASSYSGTSQFF. The CDR3 nucleotides are TGTGCCAGCAGTTACTCCGGGACTAGCCAGTTCTTC.